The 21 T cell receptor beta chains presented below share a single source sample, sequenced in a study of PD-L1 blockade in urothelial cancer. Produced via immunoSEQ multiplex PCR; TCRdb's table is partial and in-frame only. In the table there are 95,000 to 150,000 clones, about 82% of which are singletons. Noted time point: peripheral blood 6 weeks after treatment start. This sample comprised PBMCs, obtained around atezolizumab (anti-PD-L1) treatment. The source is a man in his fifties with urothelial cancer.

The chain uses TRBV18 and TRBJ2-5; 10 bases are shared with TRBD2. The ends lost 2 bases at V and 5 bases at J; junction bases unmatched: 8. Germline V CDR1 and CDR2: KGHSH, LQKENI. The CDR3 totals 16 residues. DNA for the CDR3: TGTGCCAGCTCACCATCCTCTAGCGGGAGACGGGAGACCCAGTACTTC. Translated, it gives CASSPSSSGRRETQYF.

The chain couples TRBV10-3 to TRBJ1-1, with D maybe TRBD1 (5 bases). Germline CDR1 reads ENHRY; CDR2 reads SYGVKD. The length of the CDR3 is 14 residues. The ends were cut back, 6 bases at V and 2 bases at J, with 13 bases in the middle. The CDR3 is CAISGQGYNTEAFF. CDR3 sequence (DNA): TGTGCCATCAGCGGCCAGGGTTACAACACTGAAGCTTTCTTT.

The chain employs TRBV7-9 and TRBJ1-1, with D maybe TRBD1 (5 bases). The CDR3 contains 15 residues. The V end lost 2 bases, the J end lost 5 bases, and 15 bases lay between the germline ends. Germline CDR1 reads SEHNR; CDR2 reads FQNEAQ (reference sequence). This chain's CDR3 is CASSLQSGGRTEAFF. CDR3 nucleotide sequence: TGTGCCAGCAGCTTACAATCTGGGGGGAGGACTGAAGCTTTCTTT.

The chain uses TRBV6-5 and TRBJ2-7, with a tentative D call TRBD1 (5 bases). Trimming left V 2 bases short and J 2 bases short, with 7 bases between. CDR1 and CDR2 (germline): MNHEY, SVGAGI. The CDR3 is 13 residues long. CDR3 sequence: CASSYGAAYEQYF. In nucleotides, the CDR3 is TGTGCCAGCAGTTACGGGGCAGCCTACGAGCAGTACTTC.

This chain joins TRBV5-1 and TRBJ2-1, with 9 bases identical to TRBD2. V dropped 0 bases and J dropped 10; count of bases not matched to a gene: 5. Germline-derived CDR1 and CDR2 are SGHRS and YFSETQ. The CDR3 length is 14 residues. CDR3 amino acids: CASSLVSGSGEQFF. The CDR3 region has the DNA TGCGCCAGCAGCTTGGTTAGCGGGAGTGGCGAGCAGTTCTTC.

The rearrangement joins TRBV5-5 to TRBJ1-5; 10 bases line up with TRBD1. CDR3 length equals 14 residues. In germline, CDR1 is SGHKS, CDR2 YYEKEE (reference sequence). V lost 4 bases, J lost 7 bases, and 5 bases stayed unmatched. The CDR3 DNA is TGTGCCAGCAGCCCGGGGACAGGGGCGCAGCCCCAGCATTTT. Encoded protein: CASSPGTGAQPQHF.

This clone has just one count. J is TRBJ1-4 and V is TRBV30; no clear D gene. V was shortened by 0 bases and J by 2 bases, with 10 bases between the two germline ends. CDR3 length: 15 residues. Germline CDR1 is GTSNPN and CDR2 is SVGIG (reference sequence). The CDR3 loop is CAWSVGSTTNEKLFF. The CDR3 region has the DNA TGTGCCTGGAGTGTTGGGAGCACGACTAATGAAAAACTGTTTTTT.

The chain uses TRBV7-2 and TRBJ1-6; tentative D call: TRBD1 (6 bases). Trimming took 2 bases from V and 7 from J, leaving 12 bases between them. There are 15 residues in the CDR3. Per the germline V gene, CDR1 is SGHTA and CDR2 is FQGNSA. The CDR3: CASSLRGGENSPLHF. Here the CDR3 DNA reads TGTGCCAGCAGCTTAAGGGGGGGTGAGAATTCACCCCTCCACTTT.

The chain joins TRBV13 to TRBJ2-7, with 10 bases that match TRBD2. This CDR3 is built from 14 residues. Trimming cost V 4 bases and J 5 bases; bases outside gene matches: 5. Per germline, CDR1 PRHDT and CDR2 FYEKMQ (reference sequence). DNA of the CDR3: TGTGCCAGCAGCTCAGCGGGAGGGCCGAACGAGCAGTACTTC. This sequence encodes CASSSAGGPNEQYF.

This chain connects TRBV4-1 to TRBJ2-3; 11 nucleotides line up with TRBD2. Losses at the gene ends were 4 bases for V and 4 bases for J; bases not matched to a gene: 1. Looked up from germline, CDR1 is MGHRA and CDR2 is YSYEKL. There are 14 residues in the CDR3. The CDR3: CASSPLAGADTQYF. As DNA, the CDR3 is TGCGCCAGCAGCCCACTAGCGGGAGCAGATACGCAGTATTTT.

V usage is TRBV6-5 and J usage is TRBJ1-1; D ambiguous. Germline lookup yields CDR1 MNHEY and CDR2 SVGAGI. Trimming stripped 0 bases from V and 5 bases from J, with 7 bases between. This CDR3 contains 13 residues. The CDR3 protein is CASSYSARTEAFF. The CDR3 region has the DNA TGTGCCAGCAGTTACTCGGCGAGGACTGAAGCTTTCTTT.

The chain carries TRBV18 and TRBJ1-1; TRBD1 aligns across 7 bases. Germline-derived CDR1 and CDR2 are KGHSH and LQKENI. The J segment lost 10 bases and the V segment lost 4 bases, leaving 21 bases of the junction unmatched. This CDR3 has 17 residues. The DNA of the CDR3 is TGTGCCAGCTCACGTTTCCGGGACAGCGAGATCTCGTTAGGAGCTTTCTTT. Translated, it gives CASSRFRDSEISLGAFF.

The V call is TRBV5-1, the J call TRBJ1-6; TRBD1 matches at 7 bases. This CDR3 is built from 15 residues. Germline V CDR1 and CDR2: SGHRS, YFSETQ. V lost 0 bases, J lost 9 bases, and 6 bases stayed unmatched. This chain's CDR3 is CASSLGTGDGSPLHF. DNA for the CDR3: TGCGCCAGCAGCTTGGGGACAGGAGATGGTTCACCCCTCCACTTT.

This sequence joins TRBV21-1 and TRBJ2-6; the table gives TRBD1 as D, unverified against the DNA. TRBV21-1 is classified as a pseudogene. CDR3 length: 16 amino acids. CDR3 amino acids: CASSKGQCSGANVLTF. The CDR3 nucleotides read TGTGCCAGCAGCAAAGGACAGTGCTCTGGGGCCAACGTCCTGACTTTC.

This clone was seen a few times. This CDR3 is CASSLGLAPYEQYF. In DNA, the CDR3 is TGTGCCAGCAGCCTCGGACTAGCTCCCTACGAGCAGTACTTC. The chain combines TRBV5-6 with TRBJ2-7; the match to TRBD2 covers 8 bases. The CDR3 sequence is 14 residues long. Trimming cost V 4 bases and J 2 bases; bases outside gene matches: 5. CDR1 and CDR2 (germline): SGHDT, YYEEEE. Based on the CDR3 plus reference TRBV5-6 and TRBJ2-7, the full variable domain is DAGVTQSPTHLIKTRGQQVTLRCSPKSGHDTVSWYQQALGQGPQFIFQYYEEEERQRGNFPDRFSGHQFPNYSSELNVNALLLGDSALYLCASSLGLAPYEQYFGPGTRLTVT.

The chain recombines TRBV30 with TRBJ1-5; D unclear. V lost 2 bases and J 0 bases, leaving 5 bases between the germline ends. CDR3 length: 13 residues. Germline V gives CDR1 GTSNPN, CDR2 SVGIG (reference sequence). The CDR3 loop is CAWSPHSNQPQHF. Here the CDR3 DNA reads TGTGCCTGGAGTCCCCATAGCAATCAGCCCCAGCATTTT.

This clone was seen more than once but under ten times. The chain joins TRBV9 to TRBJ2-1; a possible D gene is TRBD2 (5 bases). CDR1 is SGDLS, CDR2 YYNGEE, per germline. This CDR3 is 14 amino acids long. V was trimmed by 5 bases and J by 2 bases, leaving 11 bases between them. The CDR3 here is CASRVSGAYNEQFF. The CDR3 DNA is TGTGCCAGCAGGGTCAGCGGAGCCTACAATGAGCAGTTCTTC.

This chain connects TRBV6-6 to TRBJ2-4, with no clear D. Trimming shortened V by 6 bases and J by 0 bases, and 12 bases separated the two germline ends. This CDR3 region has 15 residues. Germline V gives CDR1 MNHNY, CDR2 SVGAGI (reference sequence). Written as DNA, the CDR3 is TGTGCCAGCAGAGACTCAGTGCTAGCCAAAAACATTCAGTACTTC. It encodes CASRDSVLAKNIQYF.

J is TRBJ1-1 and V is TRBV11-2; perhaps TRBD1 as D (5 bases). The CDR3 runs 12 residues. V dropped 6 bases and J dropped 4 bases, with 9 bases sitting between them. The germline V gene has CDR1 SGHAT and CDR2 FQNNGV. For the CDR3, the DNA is TGTGCCAGCAGTGCAGGGCTCACTGAAGCTTTCTTT. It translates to CASSAGLTEAFF. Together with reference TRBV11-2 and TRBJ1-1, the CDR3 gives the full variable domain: EAGVAQSPRYKIIEKRQSVAFWCNPISGHATLYWYQQILGQGPKLLIQFQNNGVVDDSQLPKDRFSAERLKGVDSTLKIQPAKLEDSAVYLCASSAGLTEAFFGQGTRLTVV.

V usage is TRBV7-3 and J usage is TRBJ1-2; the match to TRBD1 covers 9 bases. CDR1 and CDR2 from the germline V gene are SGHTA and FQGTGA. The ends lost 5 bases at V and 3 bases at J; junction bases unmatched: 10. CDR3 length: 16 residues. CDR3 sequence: CASSPTPGQGHYGYTF. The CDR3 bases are TGTGCCAGCAGCCCTACTCCGGGACAGGGTCACTATGGCTACACCTTC. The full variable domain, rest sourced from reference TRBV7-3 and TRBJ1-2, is GAGVSQTPSNKVTEKGKYVELRCDPISGHTALYWYRQSLGQGPEFLIYFQGTGAADDSGLPNDRFFAVRPEGSVSTLKIQRTERGDSAVYLCASSPTPGQGHYGYTFGSGTRLTVV.

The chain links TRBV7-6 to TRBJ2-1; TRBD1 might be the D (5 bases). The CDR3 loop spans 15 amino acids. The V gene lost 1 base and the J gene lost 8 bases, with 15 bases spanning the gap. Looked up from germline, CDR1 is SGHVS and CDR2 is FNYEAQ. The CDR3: CASSLGGTGLDEQFF. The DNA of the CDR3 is TGTGCCAGCAGCTTAGGGGGCACTGGTTTAGATGAGCAGTTCTTC.